This is a list of T cell receptor beta chains from one sample in a study of blood T cell repertoires in COVID-19. The assay was immunoSEQ multiplex PCR, and TCRdb's table has in-frame clones only and misses some. The sample gives about 120,000 clones, around 79% of which show up once; approximately 2.5% is in the top ten. The sample comprised peripheral blood. The receptor set was obtained from a man between 65 and 80 years old with acute or convalescent COVID-19. Both conserved end residues are part of each CDR3. A D gene is named only where the DNA matches it firmly. Rows may omit the clone size; those that give it use once, few, many or a size class.

V: TRBV7-9
size: .
D: TRBD2
J: TRBJ2-6
DNA: TGTGCCAGCAGCCTAGGACTAGCGGATCTCTCTGGGGCCAACGTCCTGACTTTC
CDR3: CASSLGLADLSGANVLTF

V: TRBV4-1
size: .
D: TRBD1
J: TRBJ1-4
DNA: TGCGCCAGCAGCCAGCCCTACAGGGGGACTAATGAAAAACTGTTTTTT
CDR3: CASSQPYRGTNEKLFF

V: TRBV27
size: few
D: .
J: TRBJ1-2
DNA: TGTGCCAGCAGTTTTTACCGGGACTATGGCTACACCTTC
CDR3: CASSFYRDYGYTF

V: TRBV9
size: .
D: TRBD1
J: TRBJ2-3
DNA: TGTGCCAGCAGCATTCTTCCAGGACAGGGGGTAGATACGCAGTATTTT
CDR3: CASSILPGQGVDTQYF

V: TRBV19
size: .
D: .
J: TRBJ1-4
DNA: TGTGCCAGTCTGAAGACAGGCACCCACGAAAAACTGTTTTTT
CDR3: CASLKTGTHEKLFF

V: TRBV6-2/TRBV6-3
size: .
D: TRBD2
J: TRBJ2-3
DNA: TGTGCCAGCAGTTACTCCGGGACTAGCATTCATACGCAGTATTTT
CDR3: CASSYSGTSIHTQYF

V: TRBV6-5
size: .
D: .
J: TRBJ1-5
DNA: TGTGCCAGCAGCCCCTTGGACAGCGAAAATCAGCCCCAGCATTTT
CDR3: CASSPLDSENQPQHF

V: TRBV7-3
size: .
D: TRBD1
J: TRBJ1-2
DNA: TGTGCCAGCAGCCTCCCGGGGACAGGGACAAGCTATGGCTACACCTTC
CDR3: CASSLPGTGTSYGYTF

V: TRBV7-2
size: .
D: .
J: TRBJ1-4
DNA: TGTGCCAGCAGCTTAGACAGGGTTCCGCTCGAAAAACTGTTTTTT
CDR3: CASSLDRVPLEKLFF

V: TRBV9
size: .
D: .
J: TRBJ1-4
DNA: TGTGCCAGTGGGCGGGGCTTGGATGAAAAACTGTTTTTT
CDR3: CASGRGLDEKLFF

V: TRBV5-1
size: .
D: .
J: TRBJ1-1
DNA: TGCGCCAGCAGCTTGGGCCAGGGGTACACTGAAGCTTTCTTT
CDR3: CASSLGQGYTEAFF

V: TRBV9
size: .
D: .
J: TRBJ1-2
DNA: TGTGCCAGCAGCGTAGCCCAGGGTACCTTCTATGGCTACACCTTC
CDR3: CASSVAQGTFYGYTF

V: TRBV21-1
size: .
D: .
J: TRBJ2-1
DNA: TGTGCCAGCAGCCAAACTAGCGGGGGGAGGAATGAGCAGTTCTTC
CDR3: CASSQTSGGRNEQFF

V: TRBV19
size: .
D: TRBD1
J: TRBJ1-1
DNA: TGTGCCAGTAGGCCTAGCGGTGGACAGGGGAGGGCTGAAGCTTTCTTT
CDR3: CASRPSGGQGRAEAFF

V: TRBV7-6
size: .
D: TRBD2
J: TRBJ2-7
DNA: TGTGCCAGCAGCTCCAGCGGGAGCCCCTACGAGCAGTACTTC
CDR3: CASSSSGSPYEQYF

V: TRBV7-2
size: .
D: .
J: TRBJ2-1
DNA: TGTGCCAGCAGCTTAGTGGCGGTGGGGGGCAATGAGCAGTTCTTC
CDR3: CASSLVAVGGNEQFF

V: TRBV29-1
size: once
D: TRBD1
J: TRBJ1-4
DNA: TGCAGCGTCGGGACAGCAAATAATGAAAAACTGTTTTTT
CDR3: CSVGTANNEKLFF

V: TRBV2
size: .
D: TRBD1
J: TRBJ1-6
DNA: TGTGCCAGCAGAGACAGGGAAGCGGCACCCCTCCACTTT
CDR3: CASRDREAAPLHF

V: TRBV12-5
size: .
D: .
J: TRBJ2-7
DNA: TGTGCTAGTGGTTTGGTAAGGAGTGGGAGCGAGCAGTACTTC
CDR3: CASGLVRSGSEQYF

V: TRBV3-1/TRBV3-2
size: few
D: .
J: TRBJ1-1
DNA: TGTGCCAGCAGCCAAGATGGGGCGAACACTGAAGCTTTCTTT
CDR3: CASSQDGANTEAFF

V: TRBV28
size: .
D: TRBD1
J: TRBJ1-3
DNA: TGTGCCAGCAGACAGGGGGCATACTCTGGAAACACCATATATTTT
CDR3: CASRQGAYSGNTIYF

V: TRBV5-1
size: .
D: TRBD1
J: TRBJ2-7
DNA: TGCGCCAGCAGCCCCATAACAGGGGGAAGCTCCTACGAGCAGTACTTC
CDR3: CASSPITGGSSYEQYF

V: TRBV9
size: once
D: .
J: TRBJ1-2
DNA: TGTGCCAGCAGCCTAATCCCGACAGCATCTAACTATGGCTACACCTTC
CDR3: CASSLIPTASNYGYTF

V: TRBV3-1/TRBV3-2
size: once
D: .
J: TRBJ2-7
DNA: TGTGCCAGCACCTTCGGAGGGGCATACTCCTACGAGCAGTACTTC
CDR3: CASTFGGAYSYEQYF

V: TRBV4-3
size: .
D: .
J: TRBJ1-1
DNA: TGCGCCAGCAGCCAACGTCAGGACAATGAAGCTTTCTTT
CDR3: CASSQRQDNEAFF

V: TRBV9
size: .
D: .
J: TRBJ2-2
DNA: TGTGCCAGCAGTCCCCGGGGTCCGAACACCGGGGAGCTGTTTTTT
CDR3: CASSPRGPNTGELFF

V: TRBV6-2/TRBV6-3
size: once
D: TRBD1
J: TRBJ2-5
DNA: TGTGCCAGCAGTCACGGACAGGACCTCCGGGAGACCCAGTACTTC
CDR3: CASSHGQDLRETQYF

V: TRBV19
size: .
D: .
J: TRBJ2-7
DNA: TGTGCCACTAATGACCCGGGACATCGCTACGAGCAGTACTTC
CDR3: CATNDPGHRYEQYF

V: TRBV7-6
size: few
D: TRBD1
J: TRBJ1-4
DNA: TGTGCCAGCAGCTCAAGGGGACAGGCGGCTTCTAATGAAAAACTGTTTTTT
CDR3: CASSSRGQAASNEKLFF

V: TRBV5-4
size: .
D: .
J: TRBJ1-6
DNA: TGTGCCAGCAGCTTGGTAAGGGGCATCGTTGATTCACCCCTCCACTTT
CDR3: CASSLVRGIVDSPLHF

V: TRBV5-5
size: .
D: .
J: TRBJ1-2
DNA: TGTGCCAGCAGCTTCTCTCTCGGGAACTATGGCTACACCTTC
CDR3: CASSFSLGNYGYTF

V: TRBV2
size: .
D: TRBD1
J: TRBJ2-5
DNA: TGTGCCAGCAGTGGGGGACAGGGAGAGACCCAGTACTTC
CDR3: CASSGGQGETQYF

V: TRBV6-2/TRBV6-3
size: .
D: TRBD1
J: TRBJ1-5
DNA: TGTGCCAGCAGCAGGACAGGGTCCGGGGGCAATCAGCCCCAGCATTTT
CDR3: CASSRTGSGGNQPQHF

V: TRBV6-5
size: .
D: TRBD1
J: TRBJ2-1
DNA: TGTGCCAGCAGTTACTTCGGGACAGGGCCCTACAATGAGCAGTTCTTC
CDR3: CASSYFGTGPYNEQFF

V: TRBV7-6
size: .
D: .
J: TRBJ1-2
DNA: TGTGCCAGCAGCTTAGCTGGGGGCCCCTATGGCTACACCTTC
CDR3: CASSLAGGPYGYTF

V: TRBV5-4
size: few
D: .
J: TRBJ1-5
DNA: TGTGCCAGCAGCTTGGGGACAGTCAATCAGCCCCAGCATTTT
CDR3: CASSLGTVNQPQHF

V: TRBV5-6
size: .
D: .
J: TRBJ1-2
DNA: TGTGCCAGCAGCTTGGAACGCCAGGGGCCCTACACCTTC
CDR3: CASSLERQGPYTF

V: TRBV3-1/TRBV3-2
size: .
D: TRBD2
J: TRBJ2-1
DNA: TGTGCCAGCAGCCAAAGGACTAGCGCCCTTACAACGAATGAGCAGTTCTTC
CDR3: CASSQRTSALTTNEQFF

V: TRBV10-3
size: .
D: .
J: TRBJ1-1
DNA: TGTGCCATCAGTGAGGGGGGGACCGAGAACACTGAAGCTTTCTTT
CDR3: CAISEGGTENTEAFF

V: TRBV7-2
size: .
D: TRBD1
J: TRBJ1-6
DNA: TGTGCCAGCAGGGCGGCGGAGACAGGGGGCAGGTCACCCCTCCACTTT
CDR3: CASRAAETGGRSPLHF

V: TRBV5-8
size: .
D: TRBD1
J: TRBJ2-3
DNA: TGTGCCAGCAGCAAAGACAGGGGGCGAGATACGCAGTATTTT
CDR3: CASSKDRGRDTQYF

V: TRBV10-3
size: .
D: TRBD1
J: TRBJ1-3
DNA: TGTGCCATCAGTGACCGGACAGGGCCTGGAAACACCATATATTTT
CDR3: CAISDRTGPGNTIYF

V: TRBV19
size: .
D: .
J: TRBJ1-1
DNA: TGTGCCAGTAGTATAGTAGCTGAAGCTTTCTTT
CDR3: CASSIVAEAFF

V: TRBV29-1
size: .
D: TRBD1
J: TRBJ1-2
DNA: TGCAGCGCCCTAGGGGGCACCCAGAGTTATGGCTACACCTTC
CDR3: CSALGGTQSYGYTF

V: TRBV2
size: .
D: .
J: TRBJ1-2
DNA: TGTGCCAGCAGTGAGAACAGAAACTATGGCTACACCTTC
CDR3: CASSENRNYGYTF

V: TRBV10-3
size: .
D: .
J: TRBJ2-1
DNA: TGTGCCATCAGTGGGGGCACGGGCTATGAGCAGTTCTTC
CDR3: CAISGGTGYEQFF

V: TRBV5-1
size: .
D: .
J: TRBJ1-4
DNA: TGCGCCAGCAGCTTGGGGGCCACCCCAACTAATGAAAAACTGTTTTTT
CDR3: CASSLGATPTNEKLFF

V: TRBV5-6
size: .
D: TRBD1
J: TRBJ1-2
DNA: TGTGCCAGCAGCTCAGGGGGCGCGAGCTATGGCTACACCTTC
CDR3: CASSSGGASYGYTF

V: TRBV7-9
size: .
D: .
J: TRBJ2-2
DNA: TGTGCCAGCAGCCCCCGGGGTTACACGGGCGGGGAGCTGTTTTTT
CDR3: CASSPRGYTGGELFF

V: TRBV18
size: .
D: TRBD2
J: TRBJ2-3
DNA: TGTGCCAGCTCACCACTAGCGGGGGGCCCCCCGGGCACAGATACGCAGTATTTT
CDR3: CASSPLAGGPPGTDTQYF

V: TRBV20-1
size: .
D: .
J: TRBJ1-1
DNA: TGCAGTGCTAGTGCTCCTAAAGAGATTAACACTGAAGCTTTCTTT
CDR3: CSASAPKEINTEAFF

V: TRBV21-1
size: .
D: .
J: TRBJ2-3
DNA: TGTGCCAGCAGCAAAGTGGTCCGGGGACTAGCGGGGGAATCAGATACGCAGTATTTT
CDR3: CASSKVVRGLAGESDTQYF

V: TRBV7-7
size: .
D: .
J: TRBJ1-1
DNA: TGTGCTAGCAGTTACGACAGGAACACTGAAGCTTTCTTT
CDR3: CASSYDRNTEAFF

V: TRBV24-1
size: .
D: TRBD1
J: TRBJ2-2
DNA: TGTGCCACCAGTGACGGACAGGGTGCCGGGGAGCTGTTTTTT
CDR3: CATSDGQGAGELFF

V: TRBV7-2
size: .
D: TRBD1
J: TRBJ1-6
DNA: TGTGCCAGCAGCTTCTCGTTAGGGGGCTGGAATAATTCACCCCTCCACTTT
CDR3: CASSFSLGGWNNSPLHF

V: TRBV9
size: once
D: TRBD1
J: TRBJ2-7
DNA: TGTGCCAGCAGCGCCGGGACAGTCTCCTACGAGCAGTACTTC
CDR3: CASSAGTVSYEQYF